These 15 T cell receptor beta chains came from one sample sequenced in a study of T cells in localized non-small cell lung cancer. The method was immunoSEQ multiplex PCR; TCRdb's version includes in-frame clones alone and lacks a portion of them. Here the sample spans 7,300 or so clones, under 55% being singletons. Source: lung tumor tissue, taken before any cancer treatment. The receptors derive from a man between 40 and 75 years old with stage III lung adenocarcinoma.

This clone was picked up a small number of times. J is TRBJ2-1 and V is TRBV23-1, with TRBD1 matching 11 bases. TRBV23-1 is an ORF, and what it does is uncertain. V lost 6 bases and J lost 6; bases outside the gene matches: 10. The CDR3 is 16 amino acids. This CDR3 reads CASSRSPGTGGNEQFF. The CDR3 coding sequence is TGCGCCAGCAGCCGCAGTCCCGGGACAGGGGGCAATGAGCAGTTCTTC.

By share, this clone counts as medium-sized. V usage is TRBV11-3 and J usage is TRBJ2-1, with 10 positions matching TRBD2. From germline, CDR1 is SGHNT and CDR2 YENEEA. The CDR3 has 16 amino acids. The J segment lost 7 bases and the V segment lost 3 bases, leaving 9 bases of the junction unmatched. CDR3 loop: CASSLAGASGSNEQFF. CDR3 sequence (DNA): TGTGCCAGCAGCTTGGCCGGGGCTAGCGGGAGTAATGAGCAGTTCTTC.

The chain employs TRBV9 and TRBJ2-3; D uncertain. V lost 1 base, J lost 2 bases, and 5 bases lay in between. This CDR3 comprises 13 residues. The germline V gene has CDR1 SGDLS and CDR2 YYNGEE. CDR3 region: CASSVTVTDTQYF. The CDR3 bases are TGTGCCAGCAGCGTAACAGTCACAGATACGCAGTATTTT.

The chain combines TRBV15 with TRBJ1-4; no firm D call. The CDR3 spans 16 residues. V lost 1 base to trimming and J lost 7 bases, with 16 bases between them. Germline V lookup: CDR1 LNHNV, CDR2 YYDKDF (reference sequence). The CDR3 DNA follows: TGTGCCACCAGCAGAGTCGGACTTAAAGGTGGTGAAAAACTGTTTTTT. As protein: CATSRVGLKGGEKLFF.

This clone was seen a few times. The chain employs TRBV9 and TRBJ2-5, with D hard to call. Germline CDR1 SGDLS, CDR2 YYNGEE. The CDR3 length is 12 residues. Trimming removed 6 bases at V and 0 bases at J, with 6 bases between. The CDR3 protein is CASMDHQETQYF. DNA for the CDR3: TGTGCCAGCATGGACCACCAAGAGACCCAGTACTTC. Combining the CDR3 with reference TRBV9 and TRBJ2-5 gives the whole variable domain DSGVTQTPKHLITATGQRVTLRCSPRSGDLSVYWYQQSLDQGLQFLIQYYNGEERAKGNILERFSAQQFPDLHSELNLSSLELGDSALYFCASMDHQETQYFGPGTRLLVL.

This chain connects TRBV18 to TRBJ2-5; D gene uncertain. Per the germline V gene, CDR1 is KGHSH and CDR2 is LQKENI. CDR3 size: 13 residues. Between the trimmed V and J ends, which lost 0 bases and 6 bases, there was a span of 8 bases. The CDR3 DNA is TGTGCCAGCTCACCACCGGGAAAACAGACCCAGTACTTC. Its translation: CASSPPGKQTQYF.

V and J are TRBV18 and TRBJ2-5; no reliable D call. The V and J ends lost 6 bases and 1 base respectively, with 9 bases between them. Germline CDR1 and CDR2: KGHSH and LQKENI. CDR3 size: 13 residues. Here the CDR3 reads CASSKSPQETQYF. The DNA for the CDR3 is TGTGCCAGCTCCAAGAGCCCCCAAGAGACCCAGTACTTC. The complete variable domain, with remaining parts taken from reference TRBV18 and TRBJ2-5, reads NAGVMQNPRHLVRRRGQEARLRCSPMKGHSHVYWYRQLPEEGLKFMVYLQKENIIDESGMPKERFSAEFPKEGPSILRIQQVVRGDSAAYFCASSKSPQETQYFGPGTRLLVL.

The gene calls are TRBV15 and TRBJ1-2, with D possibly being TRBD1 (6 bases). The CDR3 is made up of 14 amino acids. Trimming stripped 6 bases from V and 2 bases from J, with 13 bases between. From germline, CDR1 is LNHNV and CDR2 YYDKDF (reference sequence). CDR3 protein: CATRGAGENYGYTF. Written as DNA, the CDR3 is TGTGCCACCAGGGGAGCAGGGGAAAACTATGGCTACACCTTC.

The V gene is TRBV6-8, the J gene TRBJ1-1, with D tentatively TRBD1 (6 bases). CDR1 and CDR2 (germline): MNHGY, SAAAGT. Between the trimmed V and J ends, which lost 6 bases and 3 bases, there was a span of 14 bases. CDR3 length: 14 residues. CDR3 residues: CASRGGTLDTEAFF. Here the CDR3 DNA reads TGTGCCAGCAGGGGGGGGACACTTGACACTGAAGCTTTCTTT.

In this sample, this clone turned up a few times. This chain joins TRBV9 and TRBJ1-1; TRBD1 is a possible D gene (6 bases). Trimming cost V 0 bases and J 4 bases, with 16 bases left between them. The CDR3 contains 16 residues. Looked up from germline, CDR1 is SGDLS and CDR2 is YYNGEE. The CDR3 loop reads CASSVGPPTGSTEAFF. CDR3 bases: TGTGCCAGCAGCGTAGGGCCCCCCACAGGGTCCACTGAAGCTTTCTTT.

The rearrangement links TRBV10-2 to TRBJ2-1; no firm D call. V lost 2 bases and J lost 1, with 9 bases in between. This CDR3 is built from 15 residues. Germline CDR1 and CDR2: WSHSY and SAAADI. CDR3 nucleotide sequence: TGCGCCAGCAGTGAGGGAGACCTTTCCTACAATGAGCAGTTCTTC. Translated, it gives CASSEGDLSYNEQFF.

This rearrangement joins TRBV19 to TRBJ1-2, with a tentative D call TRBD1 (5 bases). CDR3 length: 16 residues. CDR1 and CDR2 (germline): LNHDA, SQIVND (reference sequence). V lost 1 base and J 6 bases, leaving 18 bases between the germline ends. CDR3 bases: TGTGCCAGTAGTATAGCTTACAGGCGCTTAGGGGATGGCTACACCTTC. This translates into CASSIAYRRLGDGYTF.

This clone has ten or more counts. The chain is built from TRBV23-1 and TRBJ1-2; D not resolved. Being an ORF, TRBV23-1 has a function that is uncertain. CDR3 length equals 16 residues. The V and J ends lost 6 bases and 8 bases respectively, with 25 bases between them. CDR3 DNA sequence: TGCGCCAGCAGCCAAGAAAATCACGGACCTATTAACGGCTACACCTTC. Amino acid sequence: CASSQENHGPINGYTF.

The rearrangement joins TRBV9 to TRBJ1-1, with TRBD1 identical over 8 bases. V trimming: 1 base; J trimming: 5 bases; junction bases outside the gene matches: 4. This CDR3 comprises 14 residues. Germline CDR1 is SGDLS and CDR2 is YYNGEE. The CDR3 sequence: CASSVNQGATEAFF. CDR3 sequence (DNA): TGTGCCAGCAGCGTAAACCAGGGGGCTACTGAAGCTTTCTTT.

This clone came up once. The rearrangement uses TRBV19 and TRBJ1-5, with 9 bases that match TRBD1. Per the germline V gene, CDR1 is LNHDA and CDR2 is SQIVND (reference sequence). The CDR3 has 16 amino acids. J lost 4 bases, V lost 2 bases, and 6 bases had no gene match. The CDR3 spells CASSIRTGEWNQPQHF. The CDR3 DNA follows: TGTGCCAGTAGTATACGGACAGGGGAGTGGAATCAGCCCCAGCATTTT.